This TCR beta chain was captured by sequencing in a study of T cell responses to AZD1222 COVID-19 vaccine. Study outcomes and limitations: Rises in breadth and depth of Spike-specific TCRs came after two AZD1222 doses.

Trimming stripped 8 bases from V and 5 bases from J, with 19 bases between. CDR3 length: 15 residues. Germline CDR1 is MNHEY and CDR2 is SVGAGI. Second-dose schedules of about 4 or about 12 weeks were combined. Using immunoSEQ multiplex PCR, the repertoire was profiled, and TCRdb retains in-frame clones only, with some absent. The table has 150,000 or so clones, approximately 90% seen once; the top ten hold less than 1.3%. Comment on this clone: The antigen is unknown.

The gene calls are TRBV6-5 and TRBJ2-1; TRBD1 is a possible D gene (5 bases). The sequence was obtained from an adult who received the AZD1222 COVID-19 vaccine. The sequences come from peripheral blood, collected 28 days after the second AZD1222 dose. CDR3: CASSFQGRADNEQFF. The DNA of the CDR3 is TGTGCCAGCTCTTTTCAGGGTAGGGCAGACAATGAGCAGTTCTTC.